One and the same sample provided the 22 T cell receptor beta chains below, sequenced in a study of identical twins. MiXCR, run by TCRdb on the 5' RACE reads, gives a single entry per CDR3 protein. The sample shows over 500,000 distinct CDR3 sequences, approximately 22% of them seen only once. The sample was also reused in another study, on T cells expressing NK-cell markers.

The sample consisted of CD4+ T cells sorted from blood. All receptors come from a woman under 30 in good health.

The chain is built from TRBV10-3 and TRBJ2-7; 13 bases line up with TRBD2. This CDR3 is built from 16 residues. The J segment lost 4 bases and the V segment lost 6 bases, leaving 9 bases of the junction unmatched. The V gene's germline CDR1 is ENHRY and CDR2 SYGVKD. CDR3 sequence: CAIRGLGLAGYYEQYF. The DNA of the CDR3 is TGTGCCATCAGGGGACTGGGACTAGCGGGGTATTACGAGCAGTACTTC.

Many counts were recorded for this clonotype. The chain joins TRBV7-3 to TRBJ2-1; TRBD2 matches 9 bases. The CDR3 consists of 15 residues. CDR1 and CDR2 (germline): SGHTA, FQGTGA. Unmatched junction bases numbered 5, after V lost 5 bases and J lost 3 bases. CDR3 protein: CASSPGTSFYNEQFF. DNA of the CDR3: TGTGCCAGCAGCCCCGGGACTAGCTTCTACAATGAGCAGTTCTTC.

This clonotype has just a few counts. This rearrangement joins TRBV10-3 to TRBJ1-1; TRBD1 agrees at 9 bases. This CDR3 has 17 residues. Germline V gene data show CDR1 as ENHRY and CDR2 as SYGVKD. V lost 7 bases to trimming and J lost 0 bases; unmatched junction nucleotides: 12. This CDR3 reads CAITAGTGIPMNTEAFF. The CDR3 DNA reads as TGTGCCATCACCGCCGGGACAGGGATTCCCATGAACACTGAAGCTTTCTTT.

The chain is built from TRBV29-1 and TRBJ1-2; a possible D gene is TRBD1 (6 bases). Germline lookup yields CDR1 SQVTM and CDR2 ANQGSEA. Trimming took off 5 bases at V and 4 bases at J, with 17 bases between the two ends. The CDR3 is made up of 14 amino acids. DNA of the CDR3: TGCAGCGTTATCAACCTCGGGGGCAGCTATGGCTACACCTTC. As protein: CSVINLGGSYGYTF.

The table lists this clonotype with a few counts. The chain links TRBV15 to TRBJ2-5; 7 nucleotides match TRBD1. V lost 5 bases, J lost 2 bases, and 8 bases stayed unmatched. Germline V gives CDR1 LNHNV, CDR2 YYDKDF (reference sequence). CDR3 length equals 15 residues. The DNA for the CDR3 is TGTGCCACCAGCGGATACCGGGACAGACAAGAGACCCAGTACTTC. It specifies CATSGYRDRQETQYF.

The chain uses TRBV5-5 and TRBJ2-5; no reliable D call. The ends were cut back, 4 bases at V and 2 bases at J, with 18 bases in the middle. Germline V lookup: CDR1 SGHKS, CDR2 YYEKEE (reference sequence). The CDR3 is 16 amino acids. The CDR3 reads CASSPFLADAQETQYF. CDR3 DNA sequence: TGTGCCAGCAGCCCATTTTTGGCGGATGCTCAAGAGACCCAGTACTTC. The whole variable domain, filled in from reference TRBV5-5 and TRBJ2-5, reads DAGVTQSPTHLIKTRGQQVTLRCSPISGHKSVSWYQQVLGQGPQFIFQYYEKEERGRGNFPDRFSARQFPNYSSELNVNALLLGDSALYLCASSPFLADAQETQYFGPGTRLLVL.

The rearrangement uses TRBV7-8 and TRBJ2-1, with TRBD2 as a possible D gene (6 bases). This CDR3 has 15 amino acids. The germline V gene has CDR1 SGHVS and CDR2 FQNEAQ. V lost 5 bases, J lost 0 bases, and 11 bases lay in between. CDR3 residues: CASSQERVSYNEQFF. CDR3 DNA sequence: TGTGCCAGCAGCCAGGAGCGGGTCTCCTACAATGAGCAGTTCTTC.

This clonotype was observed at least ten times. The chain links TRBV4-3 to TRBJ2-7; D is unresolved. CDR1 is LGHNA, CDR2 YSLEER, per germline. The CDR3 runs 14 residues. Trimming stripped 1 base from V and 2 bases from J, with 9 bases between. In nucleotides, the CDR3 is TGCGCCAGCAGCCAAGTTCGAGAAACCTACGAGCAGTACTTC. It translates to CASSQVRETYEQYF.

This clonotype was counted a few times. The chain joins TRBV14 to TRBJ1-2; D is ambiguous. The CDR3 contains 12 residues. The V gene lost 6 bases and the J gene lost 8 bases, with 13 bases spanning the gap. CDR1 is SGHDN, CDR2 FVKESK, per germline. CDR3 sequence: CASSLTGLGYTF. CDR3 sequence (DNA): TGTGCCAGCAGTCTGACCGGCCTCGGCTACACCTTC.

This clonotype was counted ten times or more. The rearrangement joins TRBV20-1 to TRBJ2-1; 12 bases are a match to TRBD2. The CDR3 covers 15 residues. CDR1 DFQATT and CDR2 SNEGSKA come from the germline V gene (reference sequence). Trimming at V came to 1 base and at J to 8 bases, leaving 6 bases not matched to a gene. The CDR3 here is CSARVGLAGYYEQFF. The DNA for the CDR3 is TGCAGTGCTAGAGTCGGACTAGCGGGGTACTATGAGCAGTTCTTC.

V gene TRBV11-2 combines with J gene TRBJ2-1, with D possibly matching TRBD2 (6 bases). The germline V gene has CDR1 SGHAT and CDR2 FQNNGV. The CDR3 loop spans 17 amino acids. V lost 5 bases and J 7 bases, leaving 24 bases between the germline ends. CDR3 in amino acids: CASSPRLAAPQGNEQFF. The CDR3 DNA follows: TGTGCCAGCAGCCCTAGATTAGCGGCCCCTCAAGGGAATGAGCAGTTCTTC.

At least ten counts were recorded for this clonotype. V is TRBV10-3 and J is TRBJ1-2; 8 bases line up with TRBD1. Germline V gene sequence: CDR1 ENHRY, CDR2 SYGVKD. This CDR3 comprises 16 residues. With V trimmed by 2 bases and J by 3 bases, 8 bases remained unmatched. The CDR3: CAISEAGRGQHYGYTF. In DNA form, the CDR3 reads TGTGCCATCAGTGAGGCTGGCAGGGGGCAGCACTATGGCTACACCTTC.

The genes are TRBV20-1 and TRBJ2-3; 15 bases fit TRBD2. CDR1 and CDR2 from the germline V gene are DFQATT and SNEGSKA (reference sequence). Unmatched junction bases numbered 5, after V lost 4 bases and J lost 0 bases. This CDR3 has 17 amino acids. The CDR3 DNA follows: TGCAGTGCTACTGGGACTAGCGGGGGGATAAGCACAGATACGCAGTATTTT. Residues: CSATGTSGGISTDTQYF.

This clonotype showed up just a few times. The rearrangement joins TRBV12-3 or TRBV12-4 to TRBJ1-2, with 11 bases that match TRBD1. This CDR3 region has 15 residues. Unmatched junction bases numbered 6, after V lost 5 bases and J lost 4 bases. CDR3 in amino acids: CASSPRDRGTYGYTF. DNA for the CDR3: TGTGCCAGCAGTCCTAGGGACAGGGGGACCTATGGCTACACCTTC.

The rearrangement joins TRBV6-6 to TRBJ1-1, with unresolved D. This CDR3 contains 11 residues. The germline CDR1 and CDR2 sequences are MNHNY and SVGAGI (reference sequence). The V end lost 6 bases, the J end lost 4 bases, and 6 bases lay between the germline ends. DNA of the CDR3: TGTGCCAGCAGCTCCGCCACTGAAGCTTTCTTT. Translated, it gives CASSSATEAFF.

The CDR3 coding sequence is TGTGCCAGCAGTCCATCCGGGACCCTCGGGAATGAGCAGTTCTTC. Protein product: CASSPSGTLGNEQFF. The chain joins TRBV12-3 or TRBV12-4 to TRBJ2-1; D might be TRBD1 or TRBD2, each matching 5 bases. Trimming pared 5 bases from V and 7 bases from J, leaving 18 bases between. There are 15 residues in the CDR3.

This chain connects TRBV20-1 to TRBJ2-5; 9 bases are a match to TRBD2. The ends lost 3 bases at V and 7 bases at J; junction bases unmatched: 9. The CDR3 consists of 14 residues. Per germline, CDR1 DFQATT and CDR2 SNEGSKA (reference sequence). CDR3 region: CSASSGGSPWTQYF. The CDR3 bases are TGCAGTGCTAGTAGCGGGGGCTCCCCTTGGACCCAGTACTTC.

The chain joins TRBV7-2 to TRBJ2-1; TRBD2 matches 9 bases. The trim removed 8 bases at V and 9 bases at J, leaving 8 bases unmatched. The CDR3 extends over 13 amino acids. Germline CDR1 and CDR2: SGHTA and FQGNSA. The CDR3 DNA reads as TGTGCCAGCGCCCAGCGGGGGGTAGGTGAGCAGTTCTTC. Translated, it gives CASAQRGVGEQFF.

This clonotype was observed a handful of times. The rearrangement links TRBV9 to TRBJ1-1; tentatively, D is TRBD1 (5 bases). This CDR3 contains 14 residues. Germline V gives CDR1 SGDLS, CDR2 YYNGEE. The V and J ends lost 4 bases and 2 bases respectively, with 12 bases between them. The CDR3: CASSPGGDNTEAFF. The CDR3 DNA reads TGTGCCAGCAGCCCGGGGGGGGACAACACTGAAGCTTTCTTT. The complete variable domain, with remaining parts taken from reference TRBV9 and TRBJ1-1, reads DSGVTQTPKHLITATGQRVTLRCSPRSGDLSVYWYQQSLDQGLQFLIQYYNGEERAKGNILERFSAQQFPDLHSELNLSSLELGDSALYFCASSPGGDNTEAFFGQGTRLTVV.

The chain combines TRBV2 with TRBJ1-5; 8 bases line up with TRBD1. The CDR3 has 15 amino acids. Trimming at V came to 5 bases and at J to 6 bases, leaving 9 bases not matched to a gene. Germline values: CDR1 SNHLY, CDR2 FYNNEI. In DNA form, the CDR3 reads TGTGCCAGCAGTTACACCGGGACAGGAGGTCAGCCCCAGCATTTT. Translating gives CASSYTGTGGQPQHF.

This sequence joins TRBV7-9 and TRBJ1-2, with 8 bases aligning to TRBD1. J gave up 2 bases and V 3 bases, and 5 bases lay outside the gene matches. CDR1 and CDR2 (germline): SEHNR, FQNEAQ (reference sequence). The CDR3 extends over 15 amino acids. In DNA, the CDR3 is TGTGCCAGCAGCTTGAACAGGGGGACGAACTATGGCTACACCTTC. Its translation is CASSLNRGTNYGYTF.

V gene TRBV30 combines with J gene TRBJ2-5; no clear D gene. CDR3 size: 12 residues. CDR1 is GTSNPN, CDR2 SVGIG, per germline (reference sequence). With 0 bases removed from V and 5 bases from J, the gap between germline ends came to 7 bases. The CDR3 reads CAWSVLMETQYF. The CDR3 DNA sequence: TGTGCCTGGAGTGTACTGATGGAGACCCAGTACTTC.